The clone carrying this T cell receptor (beta chain) was seen a few times. The sample is drawn from a study of identical twins. MiXCR was run by TCRdb on the 5' RACE reads, yielding one entry per CDR3 protein. The sample has roughly 190,000 distinct CDR3 sequences; roughly 15% are singletons. These same data were also listed under a study on T cells expressing NK-cell markers.

The sample was CD8+ T cells sorted from blood. The source of this sequence is a woman aged 18 to 35 in good health.

The CDR3 nucleotides are TGCAGTGCCCTCACCTCGACAGGCGTCCGGCACGAGCAGTACTTC. The encoded protein is CSALTSTGVRHEQYF. The rearrangement joins TRBV20-1 to TRBJ2-7; a possible D gene is TRBD1 (6 bases). The V gene's germline CDR1 is DFQATT and CDR2 SNEGSKA (reference sequence). This CDR3 is 15 amino acids long. V was trimmed by 6 bases and J by 5 bases, leaving 23 bases between them.